A selection of T cell receptor beta chains follows, all from one sample in a study of blood T cell repertoires in COVID-19. Clones were read by immunoSEQ multiplex PCR, and TCRdb kept only the in-frame ones, dropping some. This table has roughly 250,000 clones, around 89% appearing once. What was sequenced was PBMCs or T cells enriched from blood (not recorded which). All receptors derive from a woman aged 45 to 65 who had recovered from COVID-19. CDR3s include the opening cysteine and the closing phenylalanine or tryptophan. Each record gives: clone size, V gene, J gene, CDR3 protein. Where a row states a size, it is once, few, many or the class of an expanded clone; other rows omit it.

clone_size: .
v_call: TRBV11-3
j_call: TRBJ1-1
cdr3_aa: CASSQTSNANKEAFF

clone_size: few
v_call: TRBV28
j_call: TRBJ1-4
cdr3_aa: CASFTATNEKLFF

clone_size: .
v_call: TRBV5-1
j_call: TRBJ1-2
cdr3_aa: CASRRPDRIDYGYTF

clone_size: .
v_call: TRBV4-3
j_call: TRBJ2-2
cdr3_aa: CASSQAYPSGNTGELFF

clone_size: .
v_call: TRBV3-1/TRBV3-2
j_call: TRBJ1-1
cdr3_aa: CASSQTTITEEAFF

clone_size: .
v_call: TRBV30
j_call: TRBJ1-6
cdr3_aa: CAGDKNNSPLHF

clone_size: once
v_call: TRBV3-1/TRBV3-2
j_call: TRBJ1-2
cdr3_aa: CASSQDGARYGYTF

clone_size: .
v_call: TRBV6-5
j_call: TRBJ2-7
cdr3_aa: CASSYGGTAYEQYF

clone_size: .
v_call: TRBV4-1
j_call: TRBJ2-7
cdr3_aa: CASSDDRGRRDEQYF

clone_size: .
v_call: TRBV7-9
j_call: TRBJ2-5
cdr3_aa: CAIREGESETQYF

clone_size: .
v_call: TRBV28
j_call: TRBJ2-1
cdr3_aa: CASSLLGRESNEQFF

clone_size: .
v_call: TRBV19
j_call: TRBJ1-5
cdr3_aa: CASRETGAGNQPQHF

clone_size: .
v_call: TRBV2
j_call: TRBJ1-6
cdr3_aa: CASRNAEKNSPLHF

clone_size: .
v_call: TRBV11-1
j_call: TRBJ1-4
cdr3_aa: CASLLTGGAKKLFF

clone_size: .
v_call: TRBV28
j_call: TRBJ1-5
cdr3_aa: CASTSDRAGNQPQHF

clone_size: .
v_call: TRBV5-1
j_call: TRBJ1-5
cdr3_aa: CASSPQGADQPQHF

clone_size: .
v_call: TRBV3-1/TRBV3-2
j_call: TRBJ1-2
cdr3_aa: CASSQKRSYTF

clone_size: .
v_call: TRBV27
j_call: TRBJ2-4
cdr3_aa: CASRAGWLQYF

clone_size: .
v_call: TRBV19
j_call: TRBJ2-3
cdr3_aa: CASSPAPGQGTHTQYF

clone_size: .
v_call: TRBV28
j_call: TRBJ1-5
cdr3_aa: CASSLAGVQPQHF

clone_size: .
v_call: TRBV7-8
j_call: TRBJ2-7
cdr3_aa: CASSFLAGTYEQYF

clone_size: once
v_call: TRBV15
j_call: TRBJ2-3
cdr3_aa: CATSRDGLAGETTDTQYF

clone_size: .
v_call: TRBV28
j_call: TRBJ2-4
cdr3_aa: CASSPPLAGVTGKNIQYF

clone_size: .
v_call: TRBV28
j_call: TRBJ1-2
cdr3_aa: CASSRIGGESAYGYTF

clone_size: .
v_call: TRBV9
j_call: TRBJ2-1
cdr3_aa: CASSVGWGSSYNEQFF

clone_size: .
v_call: TRBV18
j_call: TRBJ2-2
cdr3_aa: CASSPTSGRTGELFF

clone_size: .
v_call: TRBV11-3
j_call: TRBJ2-3
cdr3_aa: CASRTSGVTDTQYF

clone_size: .
v_call: TRBV5-5
j_call: TRBJ2-3
cdr3_aa: CASSLSGSTDTQYF

clone_size: .
v_call: TRBV2
j_call: TRBJ1-4
cdr3_aa: CASRSDSGPNEKLFF

clone_size: .
v_call: TRBV3-1/TRBV3-2
j_call: TRBJ2-1
cdr3_aa: CASRQSRGEQFF

clone_size: .
v_call: TRBV3-1/TRBV3-2
j_call: TRBJ2-3
cdr3_aa: CASPWPGLDTQYF

clone_size: .
v_call: TRBV7-2
j_call: TRBJ1-2
cdr3_aa: CASSTHRDRARTSHGYTF

clone_size: .
v_call: TRBV28
j_call: TRBJ2-7
cdr3_aa: CASSPRLSGTGGILSYEQYF

clone_size: .
v_call: TRBV5-4
j_call: TRBJ2-1
cdr3_aa: CASSLAVLANEQFF

clone_size: .
v_call: TRBV12-5
j_call: TRBJ2-1
cdr3_aa: CASGPRGGNEQFF

clone_size: .
v_call: TRBV5-8
j_call: TRBJ1-5
cdr3_aa: CASSQYDGQGYNQPQHF

clone_size: .
v_call: TRBV2
j_call: TRBJ2-3
cdr3_aa: CASIGTSGTTGTQYF

clone_size: .
v_call: TRBV30
j_call: TRBJ2-1
cdr3_aa: CAWSPGQGTYNEQFF

clone_size: once
v_call: TRBV7-2
j_call: TRBJ1-2
cdr3_aa: CASSPGQRTGYGYTF

clone_size: once
v_call: TRBV5-1
j_call: TRBJ1-6
cdr3_aa: CASSLAEAGHSPLHF

clone_size: few
v_call: TRBV19
j_call: TRBJ1-1
cdr3_aa: CASSTTEAHEAFF

clone_size: .
v_call: TRBV5-1
j_call: TRBJ1-2
cdr3_aa: CASSEQGIYGYTF

clone_size: .
v_call: TRBV3-1/TRBV3-2
j_call: TRBJ1-2
cdr3_aa: CASSPDRGYGYTF

clone_size: .
v_call: TRBV4-3
j_call: TRBJ2-7
cdr3_aa: CASSPWTSGRRYEQYF

clone_size: .
v_call: TRBV19
j_call: TRBJ2-7
cdr3_aa: CASRAGLADSYEQYF

clone_size: .
v_call: TRBV27
j_call: TRBJ1-1
cdr3_aa: CASRLARAGEAFF

clone_size: .
v_call: TRBV11-2
j_call: TRBJ2-6
cdr3_aa: CASSGHRAGANVLTF